The 4 T cell receptor beta chains given below trace back to one sample, sequenced in a study of molecular identifiers for immune sequencing clone quantification. TCRdb reprocessed the PCR reads via MiXCR and lists one record per CDR3 protein. The table has around 320,000 distinct CDR3 sequences, roughly a quarter seen once. The sample consisted of naive CD8+ T cells from blood, with Jurkat cell RNA spiked in. Stated subset: FACS-sorted CD8+CD4-CCR7+CD45RA+ naive T cells. The receptor set was obtained from a human donor in good health. Some libraries in this study had Jurkat cell RNA spiked in.

Concerning this clonotype: A much larger clone lies one base from this, so it may be a read error. The CDR3 DNA follows: TGCAGTGCTTTACTAACGGGTCTCAGTAACATTCAGTACTTC. Its protein product is CSALLTGLSNIQYF. V is TRBV20-1 and J is TRBJ2-4, with unresolved D. Germline V CDR1 and CDR2: DFQATT, SNEGSKA (reference sequence). Trimming removed 5 bases at V and 7 bases at J, with 18 bases between. This CDR3 comprises 14 residues.

Many counts were recorded for this clonotype. The V gene is TRBV6-2 or TRBV6-3, the J gene TRBJ2-7; possibly TRBD2 for D (5 bases). Germline V gene sequence: CDR1 MNHEY, CDR2 SVGEGT. V was clipped by 7 bases and J by 7 bases, with 11 bases between them. The CDR3 runs 11 residues. The CDR3 sequence: CASTRGKEQYF. CDR3 in DNA: TGTGCCAGCACCCGAGGGAAGGAGCAGTACTTC.

A few counts support this clonotype. The chain employs TRBV14 and TRBJ1-2; D not resolved. This CDR3 comprises 14 residues. V shed 0 bases and J shed 8 bases, with 13 bases lying between them. CDR1 is SGHDN and CDR2 is FVKESK in the germline V gene. The CDR3 sequence is CASSQDSTQQGYTF. CDR3 sequence (DNA): TGTGCCAGCAGCCAAGATTCGACACAGCAAGGCTACACCTTC.

In this sample, this clonotype turned up a few times. This chain joins TRBV5-5 and TRBJ2-3; 8 bases are a match to TRBD2. CDR3 length equals 21 residues. J gave up 5 bases and V 2 bases, and 25 bases lay outside the gene matches. In germline, CDR1 is SGHKS, CDR2 YYEKEE (reference sequence). CDR3 residues: CASSFPQEKLAAVFTLDTQYF. Here the CDR3 DNA reads TGTGCCAGCAGCTTTCCCCAGGAGAAACTAGCGGCGGTATTCACCTTAGATACGCAGTATTTT.